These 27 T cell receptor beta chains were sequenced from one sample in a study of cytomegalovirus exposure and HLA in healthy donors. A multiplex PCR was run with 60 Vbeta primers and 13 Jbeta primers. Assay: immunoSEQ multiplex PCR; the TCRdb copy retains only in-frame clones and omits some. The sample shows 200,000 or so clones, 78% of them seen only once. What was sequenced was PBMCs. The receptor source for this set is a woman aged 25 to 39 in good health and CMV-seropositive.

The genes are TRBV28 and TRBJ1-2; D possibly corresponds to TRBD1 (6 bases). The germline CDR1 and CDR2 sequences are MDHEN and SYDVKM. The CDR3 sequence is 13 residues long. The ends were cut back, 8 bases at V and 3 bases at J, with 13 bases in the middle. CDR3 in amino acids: CASLGGRYYGYTF. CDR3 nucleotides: TGTGCCAGCCTAGGGGGAAGATACTATGGCTACACCTTC.

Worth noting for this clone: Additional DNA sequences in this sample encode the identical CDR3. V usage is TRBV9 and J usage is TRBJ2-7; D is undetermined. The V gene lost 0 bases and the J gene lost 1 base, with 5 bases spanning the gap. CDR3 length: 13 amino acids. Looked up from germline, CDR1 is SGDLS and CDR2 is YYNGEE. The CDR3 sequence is CASSVDMSYEQYF. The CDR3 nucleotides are TGTGCCAGCAGCGTAGACATGTCCTACGAGCAGTACTTC.

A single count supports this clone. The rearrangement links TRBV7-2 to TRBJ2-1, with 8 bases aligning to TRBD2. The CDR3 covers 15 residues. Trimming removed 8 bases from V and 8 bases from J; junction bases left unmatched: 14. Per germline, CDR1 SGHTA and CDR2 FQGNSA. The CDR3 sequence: CASLKAGANMDEQFF. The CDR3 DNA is TGTGCCAGCCTTAAAGCGGGGGCAAATATGGATGAGCAGTTCTTC.

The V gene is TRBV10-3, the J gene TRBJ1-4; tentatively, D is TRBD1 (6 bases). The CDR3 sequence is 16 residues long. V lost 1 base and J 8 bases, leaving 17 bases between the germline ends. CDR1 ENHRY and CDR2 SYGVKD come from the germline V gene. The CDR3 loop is CAISEWAGVQAEKLFF. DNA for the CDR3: TGTGCCATCAGTGAGTGGGCAGGGGTTCAGGCGGAAAAACTGTTTTTT.

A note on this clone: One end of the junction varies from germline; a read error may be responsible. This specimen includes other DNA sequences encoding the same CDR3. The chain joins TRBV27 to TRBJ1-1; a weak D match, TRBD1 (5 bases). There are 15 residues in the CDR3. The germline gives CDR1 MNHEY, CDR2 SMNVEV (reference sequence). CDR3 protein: CASSLYWGLNTEAFF. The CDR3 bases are TGCGCCAGCAGTTTATATTGGGGCTTGAACACTGAAGCTTTCTTT.

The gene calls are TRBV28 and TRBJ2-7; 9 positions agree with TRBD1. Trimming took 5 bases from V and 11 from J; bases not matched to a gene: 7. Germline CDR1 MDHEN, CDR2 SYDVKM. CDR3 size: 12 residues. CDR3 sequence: CASSTSRDREYF. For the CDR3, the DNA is TGTGCCAGCAGTACCTCTCGGGACAGGGAGTACTTC.

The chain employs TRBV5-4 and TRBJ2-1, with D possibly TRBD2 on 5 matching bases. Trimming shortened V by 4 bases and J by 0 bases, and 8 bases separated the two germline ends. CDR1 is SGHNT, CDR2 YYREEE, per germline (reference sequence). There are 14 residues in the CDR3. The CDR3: CASSGLSSYNEQFF. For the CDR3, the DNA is TGTGCCAGCAGCGGACTCAGCTCCTACAATGAGCAGTTCTTC.

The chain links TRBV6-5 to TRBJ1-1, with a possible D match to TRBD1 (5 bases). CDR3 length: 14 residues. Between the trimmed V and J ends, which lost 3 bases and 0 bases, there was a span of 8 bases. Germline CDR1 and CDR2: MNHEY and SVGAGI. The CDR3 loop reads CASSYGHLNTEAFF. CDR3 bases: TGTGCCAGCAGTTATGGACACCTGAACACTGAAGCTTTCTTT.

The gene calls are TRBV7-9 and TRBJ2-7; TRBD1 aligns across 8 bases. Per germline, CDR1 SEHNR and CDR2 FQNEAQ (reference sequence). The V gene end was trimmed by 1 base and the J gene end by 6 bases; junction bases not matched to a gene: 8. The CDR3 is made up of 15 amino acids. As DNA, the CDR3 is TGTGCCAGCAGCTTAGTGTTCGGACAGGGAGGCGAGCAGTACTTC. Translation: CASSLVFGQGGEQYF.

The CDR3 nucleotides are TGTGCCAGCAGCATCGGACTCCGCCACGAGCAGTACTTC. Encoded protein: CASSIGLRHEQYF. The rearrangement links TRBV7-9 to TRBJ2-7; D may be TRBD2 (5 bases). CDR1 is SEHNR and CDR2 is FQNEAQ in the germline V gene (reference sequence). Trimming left V 5 bases short and J 5 bases short, with 13 bases between. This CDR3 has 13 amino acids.

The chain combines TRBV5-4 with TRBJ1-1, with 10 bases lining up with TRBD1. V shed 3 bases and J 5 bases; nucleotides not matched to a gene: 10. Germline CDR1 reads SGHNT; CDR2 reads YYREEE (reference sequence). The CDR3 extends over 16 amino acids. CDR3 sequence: CASSSNRDRGETEAFF. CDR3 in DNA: TGTGCCAGCAGCTCCAACCGGGACAGGGGTGAGACTGAAGCTTTCTTT.

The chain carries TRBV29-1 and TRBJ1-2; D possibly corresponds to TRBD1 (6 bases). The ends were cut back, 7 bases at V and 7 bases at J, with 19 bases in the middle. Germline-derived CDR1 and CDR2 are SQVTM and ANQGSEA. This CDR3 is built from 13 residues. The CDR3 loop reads CSAPDRLGGGYTF. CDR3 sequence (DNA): TGCAGCGCCCCCGACAGGCTGGGCGGTGGCTACACCTTC.

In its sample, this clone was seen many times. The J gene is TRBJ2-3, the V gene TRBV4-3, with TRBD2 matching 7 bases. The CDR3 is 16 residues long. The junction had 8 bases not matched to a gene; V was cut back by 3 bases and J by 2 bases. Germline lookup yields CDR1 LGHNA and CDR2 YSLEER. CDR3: CASSQSTGLNTDTQYF. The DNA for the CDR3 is TGCGCCAGCAGCCAGAGCACGGGACTAAACACAGATACGCAGTATTTT.

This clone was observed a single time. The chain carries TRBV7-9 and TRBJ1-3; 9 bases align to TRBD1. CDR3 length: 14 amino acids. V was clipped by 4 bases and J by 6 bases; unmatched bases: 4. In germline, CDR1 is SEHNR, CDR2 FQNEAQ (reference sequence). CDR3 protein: CASSSGTGINTIYF. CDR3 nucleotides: TGTGCCAGCAGCTCGGGGACAGGGATAAACACCATATATTTT.

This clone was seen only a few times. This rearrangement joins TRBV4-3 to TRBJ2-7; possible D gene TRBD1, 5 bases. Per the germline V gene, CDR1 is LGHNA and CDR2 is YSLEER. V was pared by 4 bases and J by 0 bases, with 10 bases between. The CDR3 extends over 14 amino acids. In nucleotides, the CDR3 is TGCGCCAGCAGCCTCGACAGTGGCTCCTACGAGCAGTACTTC. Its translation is CASSLDSGSYEQYF.

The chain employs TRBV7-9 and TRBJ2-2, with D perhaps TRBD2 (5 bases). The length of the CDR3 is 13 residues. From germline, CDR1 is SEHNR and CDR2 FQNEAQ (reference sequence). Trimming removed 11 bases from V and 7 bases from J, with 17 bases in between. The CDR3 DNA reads TGTGCCGTAAGCGAGGGAGCTTACGGGGAGCTGTTTTTT. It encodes CAVSEGAYGELFF.

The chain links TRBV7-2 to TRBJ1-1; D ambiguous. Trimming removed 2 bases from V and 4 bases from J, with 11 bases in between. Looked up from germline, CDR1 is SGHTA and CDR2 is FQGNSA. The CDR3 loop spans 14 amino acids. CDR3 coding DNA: TGTGCCAGCAGCTTAATGAGGGTAGGCACTGAAGCTTTCTTT. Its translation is CASSLMRVGTEAFF.

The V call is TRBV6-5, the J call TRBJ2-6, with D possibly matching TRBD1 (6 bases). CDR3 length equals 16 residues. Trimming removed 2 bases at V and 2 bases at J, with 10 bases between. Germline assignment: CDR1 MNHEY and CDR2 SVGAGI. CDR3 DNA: TGTGCCAGCAGTTACCTAACAGGGACTGGGGCCAACGTCCTGACTTTC. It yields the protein CASSYLTGTGANVLTF.

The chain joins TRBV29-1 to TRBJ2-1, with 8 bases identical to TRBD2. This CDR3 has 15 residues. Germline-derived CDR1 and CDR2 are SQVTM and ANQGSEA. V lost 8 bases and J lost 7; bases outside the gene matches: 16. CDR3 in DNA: TGCAGCTCCTATCCGAGAGCGGGAGAGAGGAATGAGCAGTTCTTC. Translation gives CSSYPRAGERNEQFF.

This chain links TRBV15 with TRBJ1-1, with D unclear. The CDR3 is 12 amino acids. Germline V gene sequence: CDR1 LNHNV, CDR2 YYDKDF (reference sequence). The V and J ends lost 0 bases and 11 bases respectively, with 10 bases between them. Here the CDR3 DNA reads TGTGCCACCAGCAGAGAATCGGGCGGGGCTTTCTTT. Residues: CATSRESGGAFF.

The CDR3 region is CASSDPGGTSYEQYF. DNA for the CDR3: TGTGCCAGCAGTGACCCCGGGGGGACCTCCTACGAGCAGTACTTC. V gene TRBV6-1 combines with J gene TRBJ2-7; 7 bases are shared with TRBD2. The CDR3 length is 15 residues. J lost 0 bases, V lost 3 bases, and 5 bases had no gene match. In germline, CDR1 is MNHNS, CDR2 SASEGT.

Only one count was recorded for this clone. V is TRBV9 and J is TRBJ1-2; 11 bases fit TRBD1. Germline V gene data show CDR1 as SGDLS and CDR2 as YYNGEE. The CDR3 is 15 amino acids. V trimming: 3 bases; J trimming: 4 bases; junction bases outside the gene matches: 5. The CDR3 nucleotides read TGTGCCAGCAGCGGCCGGGACAGGGGGATCTATGGCTACACCTTC. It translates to CASSGRDRGIYGYTF.

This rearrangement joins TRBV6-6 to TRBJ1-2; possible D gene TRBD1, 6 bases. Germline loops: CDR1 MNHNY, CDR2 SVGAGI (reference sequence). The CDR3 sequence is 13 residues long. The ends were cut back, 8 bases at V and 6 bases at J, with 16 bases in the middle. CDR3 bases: TGTGCCAGCGGCCTATTAAAGGGGGATGGCTACACCTTC. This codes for CASGLLKGDGYTF.

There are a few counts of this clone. The CDR3 reads CSARSIEAFF. The CDR3, as DNA: TGCAGTGCTAGATCTATTGAAGCTTTCTTT. This chain uses TRBV20-1 with TRBJ1-1; D gene unclear. The CDR3 runs to 10 residues. CDR1 is DFQATT, CDR2 SNEGSKA, per germline (reference sequence). Trimming pared 2 bases from V and 7 bases from J, leaving 5 bases between.

CDR3 nucleotides: TGTGCCAGCAGTGTGACAGGGTCCTCCTACAATGAGCAGTTCTTC. Translating it yields CASSVTGSSYNEQFF. The J gene is TRBJ2-1, the V gene TRBV11-3; 7 positions match TRBD1. The CDR3 sequence is 15 residues long. Germline CDR1 is SGHNT and CDR2 is YENEEA. V trimming: 6 bases; J trimming: 0 bases; junction bases outside the gene matches: 5.

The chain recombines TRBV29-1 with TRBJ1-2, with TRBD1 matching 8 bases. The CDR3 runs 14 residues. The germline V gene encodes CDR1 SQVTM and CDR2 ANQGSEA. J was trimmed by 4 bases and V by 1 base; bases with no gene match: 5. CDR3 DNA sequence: TGCAGCGTTGAAGGCCCGGGACAGGTCTATGGCTACACCTTC. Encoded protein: CSVEGPGQVYGYTF.

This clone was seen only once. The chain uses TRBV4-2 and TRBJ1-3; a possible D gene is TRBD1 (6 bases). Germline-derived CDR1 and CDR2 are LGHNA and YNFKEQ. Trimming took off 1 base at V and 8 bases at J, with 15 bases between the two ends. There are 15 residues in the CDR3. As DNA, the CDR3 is TGTGCCAGCAGCCAAGGGACAGACTCTGGGCACACCATATATTTT. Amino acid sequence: CASSQGTDSGHTIYF.